There are many counts of the clone carrying this T cell receptor beta chain. Its matching antigen is unknown. V trimming: 2 bases; J trimming: 1 base; junction bases outside the gene matches: 6. The CDR3 length is 16 residues. CDR1 is MDHEN and CDR2 is SYDVKM in the germline V gene. This record belongs to a study of blood T cells in healthy people across ages. Whole-study results and caveats: The unknown donor CMV status may have confounded expanded clonotype changes.

Alongside a J-beta primer mix, a sample-barcoded 5' primer served in a second PCR lasting about 7 to 11 cycles. All cDNA molecules were each tagged by a template-switch adaptor with 12 random nucleotides. TCRdb used MiXCR to reprocess the 5' RACE reads, holding one entry per CDR3 protein. The repertoire includes hundreds of thousands of distinct CDR3 sequences, 20% to 25% of them detected once, and 3.6% sits in the top ten. Donor samples were obtained from healthy Caucasian individuals from Russia, aged about 6 to 95. The sample consisted of blood. The source is a man aged 65-85 years in good health. The chain is built from TRBV28 and TRBJ1-1; 8 bases line up with TRBD1. This chain's CDR3 is CASSLRGQEWNTEAFF. CDR3 sequence (DNA): TGTGCCAGCAGTTTAAGGGGACAGGAGTGGAACACTGAAGCTTTCTTT.